This T cell receptor (beta chain) was profiled in a study of CD8+ T cells in alopecia areata (dated by TCRdb to the late 2010s). With respect to the entire study: Treated patients were enrolled in an open-label pilot trial of oral tofacitinib at 5 to 10 mg twice daily for moderate-to-severe alopecia areata. Patients received tofacitinib for 6 to 18 months and were then followed off drug for 6 months to check for delayed response and recurrence. High-throughput TCRbeta sequencing was used to examine T cell clonal expansion in alopecia areata in both the C3H/HeJ mouse model and human patients. On the human side, TCRbeta sequencing was run on scalp tissue and on sorted CD4+ and CD8+ peripheral blood T cells from healthy controls and from alopecia areata patients with either patchy or totalis/universalis disease. Tofacitinib-treated patients had biopsies at baseline and at 4 and 24 weeks of treatment, with a later scalp biopsy in several patients. Clonality in the scalp was compared among normal scalp (n=4), patchy alopecia areata scalp (n=8), and alopecia totalis/universalis scalp (n=8). The RNA source kit depended on sample type: the PAXgene miRNA kit for fixed scalp, the miRNeasy kit for PBMCs, and the RNeasy kit for mouse skin. TCRbeta CDR3 regions were amplified by immunoSEQ multiplex PCR using 35 Vbeta forward and 13 Jbeta reverse primers. The research as a whole found: Resident alphabeta T cells in normal human skin are also sequenced, complicating scalp TCR repertoire analysis, unlike mouse skin dominated by gammadelta T cells. Shared TCR sequences between patients were less evident than in mice, which may be partly attributable to HLA diversity in the patient population. Compared with normal scalp, lesional scalp, particularly in alopecia totalis/universalis, had higher clonality and more expanded CD8+ clones, which suggests antigenic drive.

Remarks on this clone: Which antigen it targets is not known. No quality values exist for individual bases; no much larger clone is one base distant.

From its cysteine to its phenylalanine, the CDR3 spans 14 amino acids. The only DNA kept is the CDR3, 42 bases in frame from the first base. The germline V and J ends show losses of 5 bases and 2 bases respectively, and no gene match explains 4 bases of the junction. From the germline V gene, CDR1 is SGHTA and CDR2 is FQGTGA. From alopecia areata patients, peripheral blood was collected along with lesional scalp punch biopsies. PBMCs were separated by density centrifugation and stained for CD3, CD4 and CD8, after which CD4+ and CD8+ T cells were sorted on a FACSAria. Library preparation used the immunoSEQ multiplex PCR assay. To provide template for TCR sequencing, every sample had RNA extracted and reverse transcribed into cDNA. First-strand cDNA was synthesized with SuperScript III using a 2:1 mix of oligo-dT and random hexamers. A synthetic immune receptor repertoire was used to assess amplification bias, and residual bias was removed computationally. The authors' pipeline ran thus. Raw reads were preprocessed to remove errors, and CDR3 was defined according to IMGT conventions as the region from the conserved cysteine to phenylalanine. Clonality was computed by normalizing Shannon entropy by log2 of the number of productive unique TCRs and subtracting the result from 1. Whether scalp clones were CD4 or CD8 was inferred by matching scalp TCRbeta sequences against CD4 and CD8 repertoires sorted from blood. TCRdb provides this immuneACCESS table in a form limited to in-frame rearrangements. Some clones are lacking; in checked studies, under half of them reflect an unresolved V gene, and why the rest are absent is not known. V and J calls plus clone size are reproduced from that table; the DNA served to infer D and trimming. Across this sample there are some 110,000 clones, with more than 30% seen only once. The ten largest account for 2.5% to 3.5% of the sample.

Sequencing input: CD4+ T cells sorted from blood. The receptor was derived from a human donor with alopecia areata. Recombination connected TRBV7-3 to TRBJ1-2; the junction holds 8 bases that match TRBD1. CDR3 loop: CASSQGQGNYGYTF. The nucleotides read TGTGCCAGCAGCCAAGGACAGGGCAACTATGGCTACACCTTC.